This paragraph reports one T cell receptor (beta chain). Its antigen is not known. These data belong to a study of T-cell memory formation after mild COVID-19. Background on the study: The two donors had largely donor-specific TCR clusters. Overall study findings and caveats: Clones that contracted clustered mainly in CM and EM if CD4+ and in EMRA if CD8+.

Germline V gene sequence: CDR1 MNHEY, CDR2 SVGAGI. The V gene lost 0 bases and the J gene lost 13 bases, with 15 bases spanning the gap. This CDR3 is built from 14 residues. Using constant-segment primers, 5'RACE produced TCR alpha and TCR beta cDNA libraries carrying sample barcodes and UMIs. A single record per CDR3 protein comes from TCRdb applying MiXCR to the 5' RACE reads. The sample shows 100,000 to 120,000 distinct CDR3 sequences, over 15% of them seen only once. V gene TRBV6-5 combines with J gene TRBJ1-4; D gene unclear. The sequencing sample was made of PBMCs or a T cell subset sorted from them (not recorded which). This receptor was taken from a man younger than 35 who had mild COVID-19 (a few samples of this study predate the infection). Cell type and time point are not known. CDR3 protein: CASSYSLRQCRLFF. Written as DNA, the CDR3 is TGTGCCAGCAGTTACTCCCTCCGGCAGTGTAGACTGTTTTTT.